The 24 T cell receptor beta chains below come from one sample, sequenced in a study of blood T cells in healthy people across ages. Together with a sample-barcoded 5' primer, a J-beta primer mix was included in a second PCR lasting roughly 6 to 12 cycles. MiXCR, applied by TCRdb to the 5' RACE reads, yields one record per CDR3 protein. The table has 1.5 million to 2 million distinct CDR3 sequences, around 42% seen once. Sequencing was carried out using blood. All receptors come from a human donor in good health.

The rearrangement uses TRBV5-1 and TRBJ1-1; D may be TRBD1 (6 bases). The germline CDR1 and CDR2 sequences are SGHRS and YFSETQ. The V end lost 8 bases, the J end lost 3 bases, and 14 bases lay between the germline ends. This CDR3 contains 13 residues. In DNA form, the CDR3 reads TGCGCCAGTAGGGAAAGGGGGTACACTGAAGCTTTCTTT. It codes for CASRERGYTEAFF.

This chain joins TRBV7-2 and TRBJ1-1; 7 positions agree with TRBD1. Looked up from germline, CDR1 is SGHTA and CDR2 is FQGNSA. This CDR3 has 16 amino acids. Trimming took 2 bases from V and 1 from J; bases not matched to a gene: 7. CDR3 loop: CASSLSAGGQNTEAFF. Written as DNA, the CDR3 is TGTGCCAGCAGCTTATCGGCAGGGGGGCAGAACACTGAAGCTTTCTTT.

The chain links TRBV27 to TRBJ1-6; D not certain. The length of the CDR3 is 16 residues. The V gene's germline CDR1 is MNHEY and CDR2 SMNVEV (reference sequence). V was shortened by 6 bases and J by 0 bases, with 12 bases between the two germline ends. The CDR3 loop reads CASSRLRGSYNSPLHF. CDR3 sequence (DNA): TGTGCCAGCAGCCGCCTCCGGGGCTCCTATAATTCACCCCTCCACTTT.

In its sample, this clonotype was seen a few times. The genes are TRBV29-1 and TRBJ2-5, with 8 positions matching TRBD2. The trim removed 3 bases at V and 0 bases at J, leaving 12 bases unmatched. CDR1 and CDR2 (germline): SQVTM, ANQGSEA. This CDR3 contains 17 residues. Here the CDR3 reads CSVDPVRSSGYQETQYF. The CDR3 region has the DNA TGCAGCGTTGATCCGGTGCGGTCTAGCGGGTACCAAGAGACCCAGTACTTC.

With regard to this clonotype: A read error may produce the germline difference seen at one junction end. The chain is built from TRBV18 and TRBJ2-5; D ambiguous. The CDR3 consists of 17 residues. Germline V gene data show CDR1 as KGHSH and CDR2 as LQKENI. CDR3 DNA sequence: TGTGCCGGCTCACCAACCCCTCCGGGTAACCTCCAAGAGACCCAGTACTTC. Protein sequence: CAGSPTPPGNLQETQYF.

The rearrangement joins TRBV30 to TRBJ2-1, with D perhaps TRBD1 or TRBD2 (6 bases each). CDR3 length: 13 residues. V was cut by 2 bases and J by 5 bases, with 10 bases left in between. CDR1 GTSNPN and CDR2 SVGIG come from the germline V gene (reference sequence). CDR3 nucleotide sequence: TGTGCCTGGAGTACCCGGGGGCACAATGAGCAGTTCTTC. It translates to CAWSTRGHNEQFF.

The chain links TRBV7-8 to TRBJ1-6, with D perhaps TRBD1 (5 bases). The CDR3 covers 14 residues. V was shortened by 4 bases and J by 11 bases, with 15 bases between the two germline ends. Per the germline V gene, CDR1 is SGHVS and CDR2 is FQNEAQ. The DNA of the CDR3 is TGTGCCAGCAGCTCCAGGGCGTATGATCCACCCCTCCACTTT. It is translated as CASSSRAYDPPLHF.

This CDR3 reads CASSTVDRGAEAFF. DNA of the CDR3: TGTGCCAGTAGTACAGTGGACAGGGGGGCTGAAGCTTTCTTT. This chain connects TRBV19 to TRBJ1-1; 10 nucleotides match TRBD1. The CDR3 is 14 amino acids. The trim removed 4 bases at V and 6 bases at J, leaving 5 bases unmatched. Germline V gene data show CDR1 as LNHDA and CDR2 as SQIVND (reference sequence).

The rearrangement joins TRBV2 to TRBJ1-2, with a weak D call TRBD1 (6 bases). Germline lookup yields CDR1 SNHLY and CDR2 FYNNEI. Trimming left V 4 bases short and J 2 bases short, with 17 bases between. This CDR3 is 16 amino acids long. CDR3: CASSALRGTDNYGYTF. CDR3 nucleotide sequence: TGTGCCAGCAGTGCTTTAAGGGGGACGGACAACTATGGCTACACCTTC.

This clonotype was recorded once. This chain joins TRBV20-1 and TRBJ1-2; unclear D gene. Germline loops: CDR1 DFQATT, CDR2 SNEGSKA (reference sequence). The CDR3 loop spans 14 amino acids. Trimming shortened V by 5 bases and J by 4 bases, and 17 bases separated the two germline ends. The CDR3 loop reads CSAPLGMSAYGYTF. The CDR3 nucleotides are TGCAGTGCTCCACTGGGGATGTCGGCCTATGGCTACACCTTC.

This chain connects TRBV6-2 or TRBV6-3 to TRBJ1-5, with D maybe TRBD1 (5 bases). CDR1 and CDR2 (germline): MNHEY, SVGEGT. Trimming left V 2 bases short and J 3 bases short, with 11 bases between. CDR3 length: 15 amino acids. The CDR3 sequence: CASSYRGAFNQPQHF. The CDR3 DNA follows: TGTGCCAGCAGTTACCGGGGCGCTTTCAATCAGCCCCAGCATTTT.

The chain combines TRBV7-2 with TRBJ1-2; tentatively, D is TRBD1 (6 bases). V was clipped by 0 bases and J by 7 bases, with 18 bases between them. The CDR3 extends over 16 amino acids. The V gene's germline CDR1 is SGHTA and CDR2 FQGNSA. DNA for the CDR3: TGTGCCAGCAGCTTAGCGCGTCCAGGGGCGGGTAGTGGCTACACCTTC. Encoded protein: CASSLARPGAGSGYTF.

This clonotype was counted only a few times. The CDR3 loop is CSADSGGTYEQYF. In DNA, the CDR3 is TGCAGTGCGGACAGCGGGGGGACCTACGAGCAGTACTTC. This chain uses TRBV20-1 with TRBJ2-7; 9 bases are shared with TRBD2. Looked up from germline, CDR1 is DFQATT and CDR2 is SNEGSKA (reference sequence). The CDR3 extends over 13 amino acids. V shed 6 bases, J shed 2 bases, and the junction held 5 bases outside the gene matches.

As concerns this clonotype: A read error may be the cause here, since a much bigger clone is one base away. The V call is TRBV20-1, the J call TRBJ2-1, with D possibly being TRBD2 (6 bases). Germline V gene sequence: CDR1 DFQATT, CDR2 SNEGSKA (reference sequence). The CDR3 length is 14 residues. The CDR3 coding sequence is TGCAGTGCTACGGGCGGAGGGTCCTACGATGAGCAGTTCTTC. This gives the protein CSATGGGSYDEQFF.

A few counts support this clonotype. This chain uses TRBV3-1 with TRBJ2-1; 10 bases map to TRBD2. The CDR3 loop spans 16 amino acids. V shed 7 bases, J shed 7 bases, and the junction held 13 bases outside the gene matches. Germline CDR1 and CDR2: LGHDT and YNNKEL (reference sequence). CDR3 nucleotide sequence: TGTGCCAGCACCCTTAAAGCGGGGGGGCCCAGAAATGAGCAGTTCTTC. Protein sequence: CASTLKAGGPRNEQFF.

The chain employs TRBV6-1 and TRBJ1-6; tentative D call: TRBD1 (6 bases). In germline, CDR1 is MNHNS, CDR2 SASEGT. With 4 bases removed from V and 5 bases from J, the gap between germline ends came to 9 bases. This CDR3 is built from 14 residues. The CDR3 sequence: CASSVRQDNSPLHF. The CDR3 bases are TGTGCCAGCAGTGTGCGACAGGATAATTCACCCCTCCACTTT.

Concerning this clonotype itself: Its ends do not fully match the called genes, so a read error is possible. The rearrangement joins TRBV4-2 to TRBJ2-2; possible D gene TRBD1, 6 bases. Germline CDR1 and CDR2: LGHNA and YNFKEQ. The CDR3 sequence is 14 residues long. The CDR3 DNA reads as TGTGCCAGCAGCCAGTTCATGGGGGCCGGGGAGCGGTTTTTT. Its translation is CASSQFMGAGERFF.

The rearrangement joins TRBV5-1 to TRBJ1-1, with 7 nucleotides matching TRBD1. There are 13 residues in the CDR3. The V and J ends lost 0 bases and 7 bases, in that order; junction bases with no gene match: 3. Looked up from germline, CDR1 is SGHRS and CDR2 is YFSETQ. This CDR3 is CASSLGDSREAFF. The CDR3 nucleotides read TGCGCCAGCAGCTTGGGGGACAGCCGTGAAGCTTTCTTT.

This sequence joins TRBV20-1 and TRBJ2-5, with a possible D match to TRBD1 (7 bases). The CDR3 runs to 15 residues. CDR1 is DFQATT and CDR2 is SNEGSKA in the germline V gene (reference sequence). V lost 6 bases and J lost 1, with 18 bases in between. As DNA, the CDR3 is TGCAGTGCGCCTCGGGCGGGGACAGTCCAAGAGACCCAGTACTTC. Protein: CSAPRAGTVQETQYF.

The rearrangement links TRBV7-9 to TRBJ1-1; 7 bases match TRBD1. The CDR3 spans 18 residues. V shed 7 bases and J 5 bases; nucleotides not matched to a gene: 22. The germline CDR1 and CDR2 sequences are SEHNR and FQNEAQ (reference sequence). The CDR3 loop reads CASNLGPGNTGVGTEAFF. Here the CDR3 DNA reads TGTGCCAGCAACTTGGGCCCCGGAAACACAGGGGTGGGAACTGAAGCTTTCTTT. Full variable domain (rest looked up from reference TRBV7-9 and TRBJ1-1): DTGVSQNPRHKITKRGQNVTFRCDPISEHNRLYWYRQTLGQGPEFLTYFQNEAQLEKSRLLSDRFSAERPKGSFSTLEIQRTEQGDSAMYLCASNLGPGNTGVGTEAFFGQGTRLTVV.

This clonotype was counted at least ten times. The chain combines TRBV7-2 with TRBJ1-5; 7 bases agree with TRBD1. V was pared by 5 bases and J by 7 bases, with 5 bases of the junction left unmatched. Looked up from germline, CDR1 is SGHTA and CDR2 is FQGNSA. The CDR3 length is 13 residues. The CDR3 nucleotides are TGTGCCAGCAGCCCTGACAGGGACCAGCCCCAGCATTTT. Amino acids: CASSPDRDQPQHF.

The chain carries TRBV20-1 and TRBJ2-7; D unclear. Germline V CDR1 and CDR2: DFQATT, SNEGSKA (reference sequence). The V and J ends lost 3 bases and 0 bases respectively, with 12 bases between them. The CDR3 is 14 residues long. The CDR3 sequence is CSASETHYSYEQYF. The DNA of the CDR3 is TGCAGTGCTAGCGAGACCCACTACTCCTACGAGCAGTACTTC.

Only a few counts were recorded for this clonotype. The chain combines TRBV5-1 with TRBJ2-5; D is undetermined. Germline loops: CDR1 SGHRS, CDR2 YFSETQ. The V end lost 4 bases, the J end lost 5 bases, and 12 bases lay between the germline ends. The CDR3 totals 13 residues. The CDR3 DNA sequence: TGCGCCAGCAGCACCTCTATAGGGGAGACCCAGTACTTC. Its translation: CASSTSIGETQYF.

The J gene is TRBJ1-3, the V gene TRBV6-5; 7 bases align to TRBD1. Germline V gives CDR1 MNHEY, CDR2 SVGAGI. The CDR3 consists of 14 residues. J lost 8 bases, V lost 2 bases, and 6 bases had no gene match. The CDR3 spells CASSYRDRMDTIYF. Here the CDR3 DNA reads TGTGCCAGCAGTTACCGGGACAGAATGGACACCATATATTTT.